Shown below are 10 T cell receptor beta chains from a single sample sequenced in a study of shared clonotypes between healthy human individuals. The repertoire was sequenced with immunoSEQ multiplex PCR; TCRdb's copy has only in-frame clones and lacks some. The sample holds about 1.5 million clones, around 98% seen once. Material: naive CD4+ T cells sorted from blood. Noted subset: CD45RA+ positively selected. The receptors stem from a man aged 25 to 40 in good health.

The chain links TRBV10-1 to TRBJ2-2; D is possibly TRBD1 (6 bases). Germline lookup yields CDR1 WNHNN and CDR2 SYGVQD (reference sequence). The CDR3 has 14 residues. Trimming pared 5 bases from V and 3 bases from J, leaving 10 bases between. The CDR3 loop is CASSKNRDTGELFF. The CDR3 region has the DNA TGCGCCAGCAGTAAAAACAGGGACACCGGGGAGCTGTTTTTT.

The CDR3 spells CASSQRSSNEKLFF. The DNA for the CDR3 is TGCGCCAGCAGCCAGAGGAGCTCTAATGAAAAACTGTTTTTT. This chain connects TRBV4-1 to TRBJ1-4, with D unclear. CDR1 and CDR2 (germline): MGHRA, YSYEKL. The length of the CDR3 is 14 residues. Trimming cost V 3 bases and J 3 bases, with 8 bases left between them.

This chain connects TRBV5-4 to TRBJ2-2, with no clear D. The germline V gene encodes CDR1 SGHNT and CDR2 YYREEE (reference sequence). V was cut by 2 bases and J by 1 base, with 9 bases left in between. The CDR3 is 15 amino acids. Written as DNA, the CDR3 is TGTGCCAGCAGCTTTCGGACGGAGAACACCGGGGAGCTGTTTTTT. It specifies CASSFRTENTGELFF.

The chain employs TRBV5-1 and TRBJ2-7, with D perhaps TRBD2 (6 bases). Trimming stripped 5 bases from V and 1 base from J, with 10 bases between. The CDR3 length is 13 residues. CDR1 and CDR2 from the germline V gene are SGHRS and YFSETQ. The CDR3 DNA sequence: TGCGCCAGCAGAAATAGCGGTTCCTACGAGCAGTACTTC. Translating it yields CASRNSGSYEQYF.

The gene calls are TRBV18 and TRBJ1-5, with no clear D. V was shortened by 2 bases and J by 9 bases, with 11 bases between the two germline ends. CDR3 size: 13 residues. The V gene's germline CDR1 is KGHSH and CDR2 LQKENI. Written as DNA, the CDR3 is TGTGCCAGCTCACCAACCGACGAACCGCCCCAGCATTTT. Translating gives CASSPTDEPPQHF.

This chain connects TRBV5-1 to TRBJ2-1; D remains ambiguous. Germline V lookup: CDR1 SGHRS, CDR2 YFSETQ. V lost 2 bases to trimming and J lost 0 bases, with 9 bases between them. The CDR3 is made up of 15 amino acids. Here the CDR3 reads CASSFFASSYNEQFF. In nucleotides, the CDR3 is TGCGCCAGCAGCTTCTTCGCGAGCTCCTACAATGAGCAGTTCTTC. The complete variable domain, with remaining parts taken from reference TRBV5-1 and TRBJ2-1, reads KAGVTQTPRYLIKTRGQQVTLSCSPISGHRSVSWYQQTPGQGLQFLFEYFSETQRNKGNFPGRFSGRQFSNSRSEMNVSTLELGDSALYLCASSFFASSYNEQFFGPGTRLTVL.

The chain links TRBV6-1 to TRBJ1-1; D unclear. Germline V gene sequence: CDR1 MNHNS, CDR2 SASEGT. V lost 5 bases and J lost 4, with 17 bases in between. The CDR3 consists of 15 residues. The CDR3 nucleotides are TGTGCCAGCAGTTCCCGCCCGGGCGGCGGCACTGAAGCTTTCTTT. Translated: CASSSRPGGGTEAFF.

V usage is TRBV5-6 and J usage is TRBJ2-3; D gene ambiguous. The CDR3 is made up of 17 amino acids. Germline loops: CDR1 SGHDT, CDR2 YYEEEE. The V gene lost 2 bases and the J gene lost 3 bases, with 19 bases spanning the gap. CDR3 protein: CASSLFYGAGRTDTQYF. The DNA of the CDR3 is TGTGCCAGCAGCTTATTCTACGGAGCTGGGCGAACAGATACGCAGTATTTT.

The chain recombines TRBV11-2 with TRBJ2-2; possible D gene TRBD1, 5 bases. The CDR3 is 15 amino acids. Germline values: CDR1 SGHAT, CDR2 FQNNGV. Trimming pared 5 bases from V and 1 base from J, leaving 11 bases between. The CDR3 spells CASSGVGQNTGELFF. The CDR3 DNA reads TGTGCCAGCAGCGGAGTTGGACAGAACACCGGGGAGCTGTTTTTT.

The CDR3 region is CAWSGLGLTLGGDTQYF. In DNA, the CDR3 is TGTGCCTGGAGTGGATTGGGACTAACCCTCGGAGGAGATACGCAGTATTTT. This chain uses TRBV30 with TRBJ2-3, with TRBD2 matching over 7 bases. This CDR3 spans 17 amino acids. J was trimmed by 5 bases and V by 1 base; bases with no gene match: 15. CDR1 GTSNPN and CDR2 SVGIG come from the germline V gene (reference sequence).